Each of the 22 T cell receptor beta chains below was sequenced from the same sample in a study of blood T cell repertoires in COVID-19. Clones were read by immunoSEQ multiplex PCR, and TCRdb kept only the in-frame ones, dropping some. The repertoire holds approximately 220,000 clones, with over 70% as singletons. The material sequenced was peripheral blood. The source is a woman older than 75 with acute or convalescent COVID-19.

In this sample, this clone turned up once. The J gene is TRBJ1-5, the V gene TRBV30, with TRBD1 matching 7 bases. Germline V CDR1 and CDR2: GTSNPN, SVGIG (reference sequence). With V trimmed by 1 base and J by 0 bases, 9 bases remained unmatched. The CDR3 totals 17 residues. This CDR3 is CAWSASGGTYSNQPQHF. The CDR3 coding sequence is TGTGCCTGGAGTGCTTCAGGGGGGACTTATAGCAATCAGCCCCAGCATTTT.

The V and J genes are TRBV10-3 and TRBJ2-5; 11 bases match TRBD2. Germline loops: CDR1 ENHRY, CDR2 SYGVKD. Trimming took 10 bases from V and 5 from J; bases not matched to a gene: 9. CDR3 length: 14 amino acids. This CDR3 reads CATSGGPLGETQYF. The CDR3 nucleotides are TGTGCCACTAGCGGGGGGCCCTTGGGGGAGACCCAGTACTTC.

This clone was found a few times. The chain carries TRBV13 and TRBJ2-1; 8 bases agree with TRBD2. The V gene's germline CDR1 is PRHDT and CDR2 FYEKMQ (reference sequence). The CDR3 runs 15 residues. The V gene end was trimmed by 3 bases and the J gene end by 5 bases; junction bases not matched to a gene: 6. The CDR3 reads CASSFSGTLNNEQFF. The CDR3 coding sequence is TGTGCCAGCAGCTTTAGCGGGACCTTAAACAATGAGCAGTTCTTC.

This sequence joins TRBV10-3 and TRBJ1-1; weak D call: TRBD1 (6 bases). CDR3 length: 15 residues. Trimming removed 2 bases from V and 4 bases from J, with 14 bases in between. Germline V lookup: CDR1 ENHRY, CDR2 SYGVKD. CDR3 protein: CAISEGTGFGTEAFF. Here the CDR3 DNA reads TGTGCCATCAGTGAGGGAACAGGGTTCGGCACTGAAGCTTTCTTT.

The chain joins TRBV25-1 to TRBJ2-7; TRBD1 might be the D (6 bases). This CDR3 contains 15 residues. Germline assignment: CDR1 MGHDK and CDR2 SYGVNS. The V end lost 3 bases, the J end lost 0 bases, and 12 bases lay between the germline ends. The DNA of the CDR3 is TGTGCCAGCAGTGACTCTGGACAGATCTCCTACGAGCAGTACTTC. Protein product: CASSDSGQISYEQYF.

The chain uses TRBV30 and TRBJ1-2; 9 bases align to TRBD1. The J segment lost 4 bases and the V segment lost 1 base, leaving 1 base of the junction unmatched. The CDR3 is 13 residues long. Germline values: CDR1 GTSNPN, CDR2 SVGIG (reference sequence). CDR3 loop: CAWSATGGYGYTF. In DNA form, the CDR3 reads TGTGCCTGGAGTGCGACAGGGGGCTATGGCTACACCTTC.

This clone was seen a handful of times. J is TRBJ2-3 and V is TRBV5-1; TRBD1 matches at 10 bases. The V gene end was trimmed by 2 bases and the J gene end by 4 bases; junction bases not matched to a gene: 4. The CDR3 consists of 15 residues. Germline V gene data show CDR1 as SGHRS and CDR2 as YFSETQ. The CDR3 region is CASSFVGTGADTQYF. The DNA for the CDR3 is TGCGCCAGCAGCTTTGTCGGGACAGGGGCAGATACGCAGTATTTT. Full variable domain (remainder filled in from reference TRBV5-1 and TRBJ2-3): KAGVTQTPRYLIKTRGQQVTLSCSPISGHRSVSWYQQTPGQGLQFLFEYFSETQRNKGNFPGRFSGRQFSNSRSEMNVSTLELGDSALYLCASSFVGTGADTQYFGPGTRLTVL.

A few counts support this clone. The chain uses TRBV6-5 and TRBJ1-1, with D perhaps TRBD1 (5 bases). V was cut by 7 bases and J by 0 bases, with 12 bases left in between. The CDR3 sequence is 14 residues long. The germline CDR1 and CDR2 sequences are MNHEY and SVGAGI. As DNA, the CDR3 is TGTGCCAGCAACACGGGACTTTTGAACACTGAAGCTTTCTTT. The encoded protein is CASNTGLLNTEAFF.

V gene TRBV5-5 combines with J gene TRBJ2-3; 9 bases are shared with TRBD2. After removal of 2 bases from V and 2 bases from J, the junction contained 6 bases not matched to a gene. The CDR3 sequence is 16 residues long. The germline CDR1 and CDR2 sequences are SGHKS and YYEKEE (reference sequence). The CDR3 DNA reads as TGTGCCAGCAGCTTCCGCGCGGGGGGGGACACAGATACGCAGTATTTT. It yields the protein CASSFRAGGDTDTQYF.

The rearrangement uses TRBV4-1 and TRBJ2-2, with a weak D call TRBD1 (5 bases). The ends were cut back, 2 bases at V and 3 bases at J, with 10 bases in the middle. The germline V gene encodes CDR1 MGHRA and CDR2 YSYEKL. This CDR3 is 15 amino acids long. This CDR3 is CASSQQETDTGELFF. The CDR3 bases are TGCGCCAGCAGCCAACAAGAGACAGACACCGGGGAGCTGTTTTTT.

The CDR3 reads CASSDGGAHGYTF. The CDR3 DNA sequence: TGTGCCAGCAGTGACGGAGGGGCGCATGGCTACACCTTC. The rearrangement links TRBV2 to TRBJ1-2; perhaps TRBD1 as D (5 bases). V gave up 3 bases and J gave up 6 bases, with 11 bases separating them. This CDR3 is 13 amino acids long. Germline V gene lookup returns CDR1 SNHLY and CDR2 FYNNEI.

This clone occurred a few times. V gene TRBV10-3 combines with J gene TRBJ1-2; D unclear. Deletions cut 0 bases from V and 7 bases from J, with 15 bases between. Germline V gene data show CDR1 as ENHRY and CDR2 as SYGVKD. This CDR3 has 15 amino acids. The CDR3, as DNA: TGTGCCATCAGTGAGTCTAGGGAAGGAGGTAGTGGCTACACCTTC. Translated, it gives CAISESREGGSGYTF.

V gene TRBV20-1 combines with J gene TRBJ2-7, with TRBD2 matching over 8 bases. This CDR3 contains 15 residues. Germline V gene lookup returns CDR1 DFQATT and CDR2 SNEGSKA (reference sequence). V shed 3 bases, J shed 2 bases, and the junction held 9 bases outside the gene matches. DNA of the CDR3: TGCAGTGCTAGTGATGCCCATAGCGGGACCTACGAGCAGTACTTC. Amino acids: CSASDAHSGTYEQYF.

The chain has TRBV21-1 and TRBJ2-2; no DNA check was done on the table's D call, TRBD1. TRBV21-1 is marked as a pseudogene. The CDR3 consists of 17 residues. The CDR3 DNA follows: TGTGCCAGCAGCAAAGACAGGGCATTTTCGAACACCGGGGAGCTGTTTTTT. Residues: CASSKDRAFSNTGELFF.

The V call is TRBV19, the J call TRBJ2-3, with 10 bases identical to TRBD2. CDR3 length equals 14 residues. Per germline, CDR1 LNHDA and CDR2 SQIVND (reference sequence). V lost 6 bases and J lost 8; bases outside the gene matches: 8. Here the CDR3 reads CASRPSGGAVTQYF. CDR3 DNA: TGTGCCAGTAGACCAAGCGGGGGGGCCGTTACGCAGTATTTT. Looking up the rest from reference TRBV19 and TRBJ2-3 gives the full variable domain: DGGITQSPKYLFRKEGQNVTLSCEQNLNHDAMYWYRQDPGQGLRLIYYSQIVNDFQKGDIAEGYSVSREKKESFPLTVTSAQKNPTAFYLCASRPSGGAVTQYFGPGTRLTVL.

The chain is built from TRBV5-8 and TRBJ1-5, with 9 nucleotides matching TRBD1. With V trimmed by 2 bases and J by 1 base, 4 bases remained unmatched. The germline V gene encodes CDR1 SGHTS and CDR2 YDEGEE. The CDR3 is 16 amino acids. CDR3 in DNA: TGTGCCAGCAGCTTTAGGGGACAGGGAAGCAATCAGCCCCAGCATTTT. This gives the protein CASSFRGQGSNQPQHF.

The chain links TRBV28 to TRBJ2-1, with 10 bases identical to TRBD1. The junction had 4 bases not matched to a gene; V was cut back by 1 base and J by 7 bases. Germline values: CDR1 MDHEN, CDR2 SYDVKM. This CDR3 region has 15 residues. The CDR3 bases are TGTGCCAGCAGTTTATCGCCGGACAGGGGGAATGAGCAGTTCTTC. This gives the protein CASSLSPDRGNEQFF.

The CDR3, as DNA: TGTGCCAGCAAAGAGCGGGAGGGAGTAGATACGCAGTATTTT. Translation gives CASKEREGVDTQYF. The gene calls are TRBV2 and TRBJ2-3; the match to TRBD2 covers 10 bases. V was clipped by 7 bases and J by 5 bases; unmatched bases: 6. Germline V CDR1 and CDR2: SNHLY, FYNNEI. The CDR3 sequence is 14 residues long.

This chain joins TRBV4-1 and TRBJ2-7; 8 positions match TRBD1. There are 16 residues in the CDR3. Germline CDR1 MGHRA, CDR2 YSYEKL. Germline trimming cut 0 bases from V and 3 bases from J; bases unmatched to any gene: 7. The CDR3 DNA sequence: TGCGCCAGCAGCCAAGATGGACAGGGAATGGTCTACGAGCAGTACTTC. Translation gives CASSQDGQGMVYEQYF.

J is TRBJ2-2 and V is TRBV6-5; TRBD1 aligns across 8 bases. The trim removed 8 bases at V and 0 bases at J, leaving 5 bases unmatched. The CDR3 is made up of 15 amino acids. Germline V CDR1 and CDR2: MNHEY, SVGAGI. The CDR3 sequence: CASLMGQANTGELFF. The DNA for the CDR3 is TGTGCCAGCCTTATGGGACAGGCGAACACCGGGGAGCTGTTTTTT.

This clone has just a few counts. The CDR3 loop reads CASSARSGGEYEKLFF. The DNA of the CDR3 is TGCGCCAGCAGCGCAAGATCGGGGGGCGAGTATGAAAAACTGTTTTTT. The V gene is TRBV5-1, the J gene TRBJ1-4; possible D gene TRBD1, 6 bases. The germline gives CDR1 SGHRS, CDR2 YFSETQ. With 4 bases removed from V and 6 bases from J, the gap between germline ends came to 19 bases. This CDR3 comprises 16 residues.

CDR3 sequence reads: CAWTKTSGYLYEQYF. The DNA of the CDR3 is TGTGCCTGGACAAAGACTAGCGGGTATCTCTACGAGCAGTACTTC. This sequence joins TRBV30 and TRBJ2-7, with TRBD2 identical over 10 bases. This CDR3 is built from 15 residues. The germline V gene has CDR1 GTSNPN and CDR2 SVGIG (reference sequence). With 4 bases clipped from V and 3 bases from J, the junction kept 9 bases outside the gene matches.